In its sample, the clone carrying this T cell receptor (beta chain) was seen a few times. What it binds is unknown. A second 7 to 11 cycle PCR used barcoded and J-beta primers. Researchers report that each sample yielded at least 2.5 million CDR3-containing paired-end reads. TCRdb recomputed calls from the 5' RACE reads with MiXCR, one row per CDR3 protein. Found here are hundreds of thousands of distinct CDR3 sequences, 40% to 50% of them singletons; the top ten hold approximately 20%. The data were taken from a study of blood T cells in healthy people across ages. Across the whole study: When template switching was applied, about one barcoded beta molecule was captured per two T cells. Study-wide results and limits: In older individuals, TCR beta diversity per million T cells was lower, falling roughly linearly with age.

V was clipped by 5 bases and J by 1 base; unmatched bases: 1. The CDR3 is made up of 12 amino acids. The germline gives CDR1 DFQATT, CDR2 SNEGSKA (reference sequence). The chain combines TRBV20-1 with TRBJ1-1, with 7 positions matching TRBD1. The sample comprised blood. This TCR was recovered from a man aged 60 to 69 in good health. This chain's CDR3 is CSAGDRNTEAFF. The CDR3 nucleotides read TGCAGTGCTGGGGACAGGAACACTGAAGCTTTCTTT.